This T cell receptor (beta chain) was sequenced during a study of shared clonotypes between healthy human individuals. Assay used: immunoSEQ multiplex PCR; TCRdb lists only in-frame clones, some missing. This repertoire shows some 2.4 million clones, over 85% found once; its top ten account for 0.36%. Trimming cost V 5 bases and J 0 bases; bases outside gene matches: 4. The CDR3 covers 15 residues. CDR1 MDHEN and CDR2 SYDVKM come from the germline V gene. The V call is TRBV28, the J call TRBJ2-7; 10 nucleotides agree with TRBD2. The TCR was taken from a man aged 18 to 29 in good health. Some clones in this sample may be carry-over from other donors' samples. Sequenced: naive CD4+ T cells from PBMCs. The subset: CD45RA+ positively selected. CDR3 bases: TGTGCCAGCAGTCCTAGCGGGAGCCCCTCCTACGAGCAGTACTTC. Residues: CASSPSGSPSYEQYF.